Below are 27 T cell receptor beta chains sequenced from a single sample in a study of technical replicates of blood from a handful of donors. The table came from immunoSEQ multiplex PCR; TCRdb's copy has only in-frame clones and leaves some out. The sample consists of some 10,000 clones, around 94% of them appearing once. The sample was PBMCs. The receptor source for this set is a human donor in good health.

In its sample, this clone was seen once. V usage is TRBV5-1 and J usage is TRBJ2-2; D is possibly TRBD2 (5 bases). Germline V gene sequence: CDR1 SGHRS, CDR2 YFSETQ. V gave up 8 bases and J gave up 3 bases, with 17 bases separating them. This CDR3 region has 15 residues. CDR3 in amino acids: CASTTSGAYTGELFF. The CDR3 nucleotides are TGCGCCAGTACCACCAGCGGAGCCTACACCGGGGAGCTGTTTTTT.

A single count supports this clone. V gene TRBV10-2 combines with J gene TRBJ2-3; 12 bases agree with TRBD2. The CDR3 is 18 residues long. From germline, CDR1 is WSHSY and CDR2 SAAADI. J gave up 0 bases and V 2 bases, and 6 bases lay outside the gene matches. DNA for the CDR3: TGCGCCAGCAGTGAGACCTTCGGACTAGCGGGAAGCACAGATACGCAGTATTTT. This gives the protein CASSETFGLAGSTDTQYF.

The rearrangement uses TRBV5-1 and TRBJ1-1; 8 bases map to TRBD1. After removal of 3 bases from V and 1 base from J, the junction contained 5 bases not matched to a gene. In germline, CDR1 is SGHRS, CDR2 YFSETQ. This CDR3 has 15 residues. The CDR3, as DNA: TGCGCCAGCAGCTCACGGACAGGGCAGAACACTGAAGCTTTCTTT. Protein sequence: CASSSRTGQNTEAFF.

V gene TRBV19 combines with J gene TRBJ2-2; 7 bases align to TRBD2. J was trimmed by 4 bases and V by 5 bases; bases with no gene match: 7. The length of the CDR3 is 15 residues. CDR1 is LNHDA, CDR2 SQIVND, per germline (reference sequence). This chain's CDR3 is CASSGAGVGTGELFF. The CDR3 DNA sequence: TGTGCCAGTAGTGGGGCGGGAGTTGGCACCGGGGAGCTGTTTTTT.

The V call is TRBV7-9, the J call TRBJ2-7; possibly TRBD1 for D (6 bases). Trimming pared 4 bases from V and 2 bases from J, leaving 12 bases between. CDR1 and CDR2 (germline): SEHNR, FQNEAQ (reference sequence). This CDR3 has 14 residues. The CDR3 region is CASSYGDITYEQYF. CDR3 in DNA: TGTGCCAGCAGCTACGGGGACATTACCTACGAGCAGTACTTC. The full variable domain, its missing parts supplied by reference TRBV7-9 and TRBJ2-7, is DTGVSQNPRHKITKRGQNVTFRCDPISEHNRLYWYRQTLGQGPEFLTYFQNEAQLEKSRLLSDRFSAERPKGSFSTLEIQRTEQGDSAMYLCASSYGDITYEQYFGPGTRLTVT.

The chain is built from TRBV30 and TRBJ2-1; a weak D match, TRBD2 (5 bases). Germline lookup yields CDR1 GTSNPN and CDR2 SVGIG (reference sequence). V lost 6 bases to trimming and J lost 0 bases, with 21 bases between them. The CDR3 has 17 amino acids. CDR3 coding DNA: TGTGCCTGCGGACGCCTCGCGGGTAAAAGCTCCTACAATGAGCAGTTCTTC. The encoded protein is CACGRLAGKSSYNEQFF.

This chain connects TRBV2 to TRBJ2-7; D possibly corresponds to TRBD2 (6 bases). Germline CDR1 and CDR2: SNHLY and FYNNEI. The length of the CDR3 is 12 residues. V was cut by 4 bases and J by 3 bases, with 7 bases left in between. The chain's CDR3 is CASSAGDYEQYF. CDR3 sequence (DNA): TGTGCCAGCAGTGCGGGGGACTACGAGCAGTACTTC.

This rearrangement joins TRBV9 to TRBJ2-3; perhaps TRBD1 as D (6 bases). CDR1 is SGDLS and CDR2 is YYNGEE in the germline V gene. CDR3 length: 17 amino acids. V lost 2 bases, J lost 4 bases, and 20 bases lay in between. The CDR3 reads CASSVFRSGAGADTQYF. For the CDR3, the DNA is TGTGCCAGCAGCGTGTTCCGGTCAGGGGCAGGAGCAGATACGCAGTATTTT. Based on the CDR3 plus reference TRBV9 and TRBJ2-3, the full variable domain is DSGVTQTPKHLITATGQRVTLRCSPRSGDLSVYWYQQSLDQGLQFLIQYYNGEERAKGNILERFSAQQFPDLHSELNLSSLELGDSALYFCASSVFRSGAGADTQYFGPGTRLTVL.

The chain uses TRBV7-9 and TRBJ1-2; D is ambiguous. The CDR3 loop spans 14 amino acids. Germline V CDR1 and CDR2: SEHNR, FQNEAQ (reference sequence). V was clipped by 5 bases and J by 4 bases, with 14 bases between them. The CDR3 DNA follows: TGTGCCAGCAGCGATAGCGGGAACTCCTATGGCTACACCTTC. As protein: CASSDSGNSYGYTF.

The rearrangement links TRBV30 to TRBJ1-2; D is perhaps TRBD1 (5 bases). Per germline, CDR1 GTSNPN and CDR2 SVGIG (reference sequence). The CDR3 extends over 13 amino acids. Trimming shortened V by 1 base and J by 3 bases, and 9 bases separated the two germline ends. This CDR3 reads CAWSETAYYGYTF. The CDR3 nucleotides are TGTGCCTGGAGTGAGACAGCCTACTATGGCTACACCTTC.

V gene TRBV5-1 combines with J gene TRBJ2-2; possibly TRBD2 for D (6 bases). Germline lookup yields CDR1 SGHRS and CDR2 YFSETQ. Trimming stripped 7 bases from V and 2 bases from J, with 15 bases between. The CDR3 covers 15 residues. The DNA for the CDR3 is TGCGCCAGCGGGAGGTTAGCGGATAACACCGGGGAGCTGTTTTTT. It codes for CASGRLADNTGELFF.

The chain recombines TRBV7-9 with TRBJ1-1; perhaps TRBD1 as D (5 bases). Germline lookup yields CDR1 SEHNR and CDR2 FQNEAQ (reference sequence). V was trimmed by 1 base and J by 1 base, leaving 10 bases between them. The CDR3 is 15 amino acids. The CDR3 DNA reads as TGTGCCAGCAGCTTAGGACACGACAGGAACACTGAAGCTTTCTTT. The encoded protein is CASSLGHDRNTEAFF.

This clone turned up a few times. This rearrangement joins TRBV11-2 to TRBJ2-5; TRBD2 matches 8 bases. V lost 0 bases to trimming and J lost 7 bases; unmatched junction nucleotides: 10. The CDR3 totals 16 residues. Germline loops: CDR1 SGHAT, CDR2 FQNNGV. CDR3 DNA: TGTGCCAGCAGCTTAGAAGAGGGACTAGGAGTAGCGACCCAGTACTTC. Its protein is CASSLEEGLGVATQYF.

This clone was counted only a few times. The rearrangement uses TRBV21-1 and TRBJ2-7; the table gives TRBD1 as D, unverified against the DNA. TRBV21-1 is a pseudogene locus. There are 17 residues in the CDR3. The CDR3 nucleotides are TGTGCCAGCAGCAAAGCTAAGATCCAGGGCGTGGGCTACGAGCAGTACTTC. The encoded protein is CASSKAKIQGVGYEQYF.

As concerns this clone: The conserved phenylalanine or tryptophan normally closing the CDR3 is absent here, so this likely arose from a read error. It is unclear where the CDR3 begins or ends on the DNA, so no DNA is shown, and the CDR3 is as TCRdb lists it. The J gene is TRBJ2-4, the V gene TRBV11-2; the table's D call, TRBD2, has no DNA check behind it. Germline CDR1 is SGHAT and CDR2 is FQNNGV. The CDR3 adds up to 12 amino acids, both ends counted. The CDR3 here is CASSSEGTGVSL.

V and J are TRBV9 and TRBJ1-2; the D gene is possibly TRBD1 (6 bases). V lost 3 bases to trimming and J lost 8 bases, with 26 bases between them. The CDR3 covers 17 residues. The germline V gene has CDR1 SGDLS and CDR2 YYNGEE. In DNA form, the CDR3 reads TGTGCCAGCAGCGCGGGAGGGGGGGCCCTATTACCTAGCGGCTACACCTTC. Residues: CASSAGGGALLPSGYTF.

The J gene is TRBJ2-3, the V gene TRBV2; the D is unclear. The CDR3 has 14 residues. With 2 bases removed from V and 1 base from J, the gap between germline ends came to 7 bases. Germline CDR1 is SNHLY and CDR2 is FYNNEI. The CDR3 nucleotides are TGTGCCAGCAGTGAATTCCCAGGCACAGATACGCAGTATTTT. Translation: CASSEFPGTDTQYF.

This chain links TRBV10-3 with TRBJ2-1; D gene ambiguous. The CDR3 runs 15 residues. In germline, CDR1 is ENHRY, CDR2 SYGVKD. V was cut by 0 bases and J by 0 bases, with 6 bases left in between. The CDR3 loop reads CAISESLSSYNEQFF. The CDR3 coding sequence is TGTGCCATCAGTGAGTCTTTGAGCTCCTACAATGAGCAGTTCTTC.

The gene calls are TRBV2 and TRBJ1-2; D unresolved. CDR1 is SNHLY, CDR2 FYNNEI, per germline. V lost 4 bases, J lost 8 bases, and 17 bases lay in between. CDR3 size: 14 residues. In DNA form, the CDR3 reads TGTGCCAGCAGTGTGTTCATATCCTTTGAGGGCTACACCTTC. Protein: CASSVFISFEGYTF.

The chain combines TRBV27 with TRBJ1-1; D possibly corresponds to TRBD1 (5 bases). This CDR3 is 14 amino acids long. V shed 3 bases and J shed 3 bases, with 11 bases lying between them. Per germline, CDR1 MNHEY and CDR2 SMNVEV (reference sequence). CDR3 DNA: TGTGCCAGCAGTTTTGACAGTCTGTACACTGAAGCTTTCTTT. Translated, it gives CASSFDSLYTEAFF.

The V and J genes are TRBV19 and TRBJ2-7; 7 bases agree with TRBD1. The V segment lost 5 bases and the J segment 2 bases; nucleotides outside the gene matches: 6. Germline V gene data show CDR1 as LNHDA and CDR2 as SQIVND (reference sequence). The CDR3 contains 14 residues. CDR3 in amino acids: CASSVQGQAYEQYF. CDR3 in DNA: TGTGCCAGTAGTGTCCAAGGACAGGCCTACGAGCAGTACTTC.

The V and J genes are TRBV7-9 and TRBJ1-3; 9 bases are shared with TRBD1. J gave up 4 bases and V 5 bases, and 12 bases lay outside the gene matches. This CDR3 is 17 amino acids long. Germline CDR1 SEHNR, CDR2 FQNEAQ (reference sequence). CDR3 in DNA: TGTGCCAGCAGCGCCGGGACAGGGAGGATTTCCGGAAACACCATATATTTT. The encoded protein is CASSAGTGRISGNTIYF.

The rearrangement uses TRBV5-1 and TRBJ2-7; D unresolved. The CDR3 is made up of 12 amino acids. Germline V gene lookup returns CDR1 SGHRS and CDR2 YFSETQ. The ends were cut back, 7 bases at V and 0 bases at J, with 8 bases in the middle. This chain's CDR3 is CASGPFSYEQYF. DNA of the CDR3: TGCGCCAGCGGCCCTTTCTCCTACGAGCAGTACTTC.

This clone was seen a handful of times. This rearrangement joins TRBV5-6 to TRBJ2-5, with 7 bases lining up with TRBD1. The junction had 3 bases not matched to a gene; V was cut back by 3 bases and J by 4 bases. Germline loops: CDR1 SGHDT, CDR2 YYEEEE. The CDR3 spans 13 residues. CDR3: CASSSTGAETQYF. CDR3 nucleotide sequence: TGTGCCAGCAGCTCTACAGGGGCAGAGACCCAGTACTTC.

The chain recombines TRBV2 with TRBJ1-1; D unclear. V shed 2 bases and J shed 5 bases, with 9 bases lying between them. CDR1 is SNHLY, CDR2 FYNNEI, per germline. The CDR3 is 13 amino acids. As DNA, the CDR3 is TGTGCCAGCAGTGAACAGGCAGATACTGAAGCTTTCTTT. It yields the protein CASSEQADTEAFF.

J is TRBJ2-1 and V is TRBV25-1, with D perhaps TRBD2 (6 bases). The V end lost 7 bases, the J end lost 12 bases, and 13 bases lay between the germline ends. Germline CDR1 and CDR2: MGHDK and SYGVNS. This CDR3 has 11 amino acids. The DNA of the CDR3 is TGTGCCAGCAATGCAGGGAGGTCGCAGTTCTTC. Translating it yields CASNAGRSQFF. Supplemented by reference TRBV25-1 and TRBJ2-1, the full variable domain reads EADIYQTPRYLVIGTGKKITLECSQTMGHDKMYWYQQDPGMELHLIHYSYGVNSTEKGDLSSESTVSRIRTEHFPLTLESARPSHTSQYLCASNAGRSQFFGPGTRLTVL.

This chain joins TRBV5-6 and TRBJ1-2; D may be TRBD1 (6 bases). The CDR3 contains 14 residues. Germline loops: CDR1 SGHDT, CDR2 YYEEEE. Trimming pared 0 bases from V and 7 bases from J, leaving 13 bases between. CDR3 loop: CASSLVAGVSGYTF. CDR3 coding DNA: TGTGCCAGCAGCTTGGTAGCAGGGGTTAGTGGCTACACCTTC. Combining the CDR3 with reference TRBV5-6 and TRBJ1-2 gives the whole variable domain DAGVTQSPTHLIKTRGQQVTLRCSPKSGHDTVSWYQQALGQGPQFIFQYYEEEERQRGNFPDRFSGHQFPNYSSELNVNALLLGDSALYLCASSLVAGVSGYTFGSGTRLTVV.